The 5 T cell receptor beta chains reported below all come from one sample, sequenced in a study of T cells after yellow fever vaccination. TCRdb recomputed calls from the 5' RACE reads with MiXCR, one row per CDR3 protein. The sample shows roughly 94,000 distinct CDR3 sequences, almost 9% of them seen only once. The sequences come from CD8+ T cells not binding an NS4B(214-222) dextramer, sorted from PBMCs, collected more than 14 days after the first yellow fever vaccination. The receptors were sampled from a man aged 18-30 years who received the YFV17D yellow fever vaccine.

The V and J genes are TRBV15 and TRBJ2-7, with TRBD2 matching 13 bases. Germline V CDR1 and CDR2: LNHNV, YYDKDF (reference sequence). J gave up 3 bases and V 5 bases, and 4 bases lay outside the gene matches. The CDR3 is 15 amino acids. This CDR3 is CATSLGTSGVYEQYF. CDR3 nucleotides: TGTGCCACCAGCCTCGGGACTAGCGGGGTCTACGAGCAGTACTTC.

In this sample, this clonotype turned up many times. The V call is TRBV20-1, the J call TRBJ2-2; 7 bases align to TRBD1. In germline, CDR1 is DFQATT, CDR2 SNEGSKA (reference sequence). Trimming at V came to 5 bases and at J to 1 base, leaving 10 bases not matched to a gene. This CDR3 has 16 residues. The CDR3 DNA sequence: TGCAGTGCTCGCGAGAAAAGACAGGGGAACACCGGGGAGCTGTTTTTT. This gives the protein CSAREKRQGNTGELFF.

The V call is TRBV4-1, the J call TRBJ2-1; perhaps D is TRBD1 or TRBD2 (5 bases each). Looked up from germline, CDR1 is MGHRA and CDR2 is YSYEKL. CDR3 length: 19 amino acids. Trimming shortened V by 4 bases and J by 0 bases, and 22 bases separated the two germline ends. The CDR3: CASSPTSGTIDSSYNEQFF. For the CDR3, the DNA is TGCGCCAGCAGCCCGACCTCCGGGACCATCGATAGCTCCTACAATGAGCAGTTCTTC.

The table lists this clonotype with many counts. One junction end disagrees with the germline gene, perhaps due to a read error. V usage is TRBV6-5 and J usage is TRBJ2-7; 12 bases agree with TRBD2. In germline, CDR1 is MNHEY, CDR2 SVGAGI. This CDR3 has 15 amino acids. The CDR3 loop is CASSNSLAGGNEQYF. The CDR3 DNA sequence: TGTGCCAGCAGTAACTCACTAGCGGGGGGAAATGAGCAGTACTTC.

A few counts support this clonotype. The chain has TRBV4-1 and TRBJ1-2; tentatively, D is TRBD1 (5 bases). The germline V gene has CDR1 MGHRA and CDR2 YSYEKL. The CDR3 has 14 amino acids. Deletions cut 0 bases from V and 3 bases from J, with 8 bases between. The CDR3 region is CASSQERDDYGYTF. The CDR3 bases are TGCGCCAGCAGCCAAGAGCGGGACGACTATGGCTACACCTTC.